This TCR beta chain was observed in a study of cytomegalovirus exposure and HLA in healthy donors. Broader study findings: Later work found most CMV-associated TCR beta chains apparently HLA-restricted. Accurate prediction of most subjects' HLA-A and HLA-B alleles from TCR beta sequences was reported.

Amplification used 60 Vbeta primers and 13 Jbeta primers. The method was immunoSEQ multiplex PCR; TCRdb's version includes in-frame clones alone and lacks a portion of them. The sample consists of around 88,000 clones, 74% of them appearing once. V trimming: 0 bases; J trimming: 0 bases; junction bases outside the gene matches: 5. In germline, CDR1 is LGHNA, CDR2 YNFKEQ. The CDR3 runs to 18 residues. This clone was picked up one time. Antigen unknown. The chain joins TRBV4-2 to TRBJ2-6; 7 bases align to TRBD1. Sample: PBMCs. This TCR came from a male donor in good health and CMV-seronegative. CDR3 region: CASSQEGTALSGANVLTF. CDR3 in DNA: TGTGCCAGCAGCCAAGAGGGGACAGCTCTCTCTGGGGCCAACGTCCTGACTTTC.